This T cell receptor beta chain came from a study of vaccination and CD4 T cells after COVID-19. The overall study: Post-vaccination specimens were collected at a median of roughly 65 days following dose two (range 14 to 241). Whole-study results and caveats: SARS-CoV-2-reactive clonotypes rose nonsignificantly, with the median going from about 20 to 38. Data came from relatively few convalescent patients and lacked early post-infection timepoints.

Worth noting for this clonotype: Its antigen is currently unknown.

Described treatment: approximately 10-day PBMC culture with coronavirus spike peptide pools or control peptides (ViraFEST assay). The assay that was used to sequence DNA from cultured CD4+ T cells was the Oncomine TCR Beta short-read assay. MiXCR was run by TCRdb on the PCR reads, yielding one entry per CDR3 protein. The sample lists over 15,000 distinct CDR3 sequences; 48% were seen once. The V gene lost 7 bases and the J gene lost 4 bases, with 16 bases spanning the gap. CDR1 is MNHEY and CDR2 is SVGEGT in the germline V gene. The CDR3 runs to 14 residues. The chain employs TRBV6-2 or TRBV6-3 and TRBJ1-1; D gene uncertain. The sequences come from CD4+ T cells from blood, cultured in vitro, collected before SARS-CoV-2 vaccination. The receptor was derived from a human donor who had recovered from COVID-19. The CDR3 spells CASNPISGSTEAFF. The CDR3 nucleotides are TGTGCCAGCAACCCGATCTCGGGGAGCACTGAAGCTTTCTTT.